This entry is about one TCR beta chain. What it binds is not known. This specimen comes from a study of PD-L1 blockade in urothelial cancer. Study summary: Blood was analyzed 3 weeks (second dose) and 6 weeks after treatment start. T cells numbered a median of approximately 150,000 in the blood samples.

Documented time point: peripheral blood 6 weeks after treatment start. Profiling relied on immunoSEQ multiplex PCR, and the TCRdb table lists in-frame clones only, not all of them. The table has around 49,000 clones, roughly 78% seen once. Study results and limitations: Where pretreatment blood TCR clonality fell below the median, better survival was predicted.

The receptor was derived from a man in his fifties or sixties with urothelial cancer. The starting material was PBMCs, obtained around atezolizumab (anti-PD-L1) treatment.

The CDR3 sequence: CASSVENTGNSPLHF. Here the CDR3 DNA reads TGCGCCAGCAGCGTCGAGAACACAGGGAATTCACCCCTCCACTTT. V usage is TRBV5-1 and J usage is TRBJ1-6, with TRBD1 as a possible D gene (6 bases). Looked up from germline, CDR1 is SGHRS and CDR2 is YFSETQ. Trimming took off 4 bases at V and 7 bases at J, with 15 bases between the two ends. The CDR3 is 15 residues long.